This entry concerns a single T cell receptor beta chain. Some clones are missing from TCRdb's copy, which holds only in-frame ones; the method was immunoSEQ multiplex PCR. The sample yields about 310,000 clones, 70% to 90% seen once. This sample was taken from a study of blood T cell repertoires in COVID-19. Enrolled through a virtual design, the participants were between about 18 and 100 years of age and came from 24 US areas. Symptom resolution, clearance, or two negative PCRs marked the recovered donors of Cohort 3. The germline gives CDR1 SGHTS, CDR2 YDEGEE. The CDR3 is 16 residues long. The trim removed 4 bases at V and 3 bases at J, leaving 10 bases unmatched.

This receptor was obtained from a middle-aged woman who had recovered from COVID-19. The rearrangement links TRBV5-8 to TRBJ2-7; 10 bases match TRBD2. The specimen was PBMCs or T cells enriched from blood (not recorded which). The CDR3: CASSLKTGLAYYEQYF. The CDR3 DNA follows: TGTGCCAGCAGCCTAAAGACGGGACTAGCGTACTACGAGCAGTACTTC.